These 16 T cell receptor beta chains came from one sample sequenced in a study of cytomegalovirus exposure and HLA in healthy donors. A multiplex PCR was run with 60 Vbeta primers and 13 Jbeta primers. Profiled with immunoSEQ multiplex PCR; TCRdb holds only in-frame clones, not every one. Its table lists 140,000 to 150,000 clones. The sequenced sample consisted of PBMCs. All receptors derive from a woman aged 45 to 65 in good health and CMV-seronegative.

The gene calls are TRBV7-2 and TRBJ1-1, with 11 bases matching TRBD1. In germline, CDR1 is SGHTA, CDR2 FQGNSA. After removal of 5 bases from V and 3 bases from J, the junction contained 2 bases not matched to a gene. The CDR3 totals 14 residues. This chain's CDR3 is CASSAGQGDTEAFF. In DNA, the CDR3 is TGTGCCAGCAGCGCGGGACAGGGGGACACTGAAGCTTTCTTT.

The rearrangement uses TRBV15 and TRBJ2-7; tentatively, D is TRBD2 (5 bases). The CDR3 length is 15 residues. Germline V gene data show CDR1 as LNHNV and CDR2 as YYDKDF (reference sequence). The V end lost 4 bases, the J end lost 7 bases, and 20 bases lay between the germline ends. The CDR3 region has the DNA TGTGCCACCAGCACTCACCTGGAAGGTCGGAGGGAGCAGTACTTC. Protein: CATSTHLEGRREQYF.

CDR3 nucleotide sequence: TGTGCCAGCAGCTTATTCGGGGGGGACACCGGGGAGCTGTTTTTT. It translates to CASSLFGGDTGELFF. The gene calls are TRBV11-2 and TRBJ2-2; TRBD2 matches 8 bases. Trimming at V came to 2 bases and at J to 3 bases, leaving 2 bases not matched to a gene. The germline V gene has CDR1 SGHAT and CDR2 FQNNGV. CDR3 length: 15 residues.

V and J are TRBV19 and TRBJ1-5, with a tentative D call TRBD1 (5 bases). Germline lookup yields CDR1 LNHDA and CDR2 SQIVND (reference sequence). The CDR3 has 13 amino acids. Trimming removed 7 bases at V and 1 base at J, with 8 bases between. The CDR3 loop reads CASTRASNQPQHF. The CDR3 DNA reads TGTGCCAGTACCAGGGCCAGCAATCAGCCCCAGCATTTT.

J is TRBJ2-7 and V is TRBV2; TRBD2 is a possible D gene (5 bases). Per the germline V gene, CDR1 is SNHLY and CDR2 is FYNNEI. There are 14 residues in the CDR3. V dropped 6 bases and J dropped 2 bases, with 14 bases sitting between them. CDR3 residues: CASSRQGGAYEQYF. CDR3 coding DNA: TGTGCCAGCAGCCGACAAGGAGGAGCCTACGAGCAGTACTTC.

The chain employs TRBV28 and TRBJ1-5; 8 bases are shared with TRBD1. J lost 9 bases, V lost 3 bases, and 7 bases had no gene match. The CDR3 sequence is 14 residues long. CDR1 is MDHEN, CDR2 SYDVKM, per germline. Here the CDR3 reads CASSFQGADPPQHF. In nucleotides, the CDR3 is TGTGCCAGCAGTTTTCAGGGGGCTGATCCGCCCCAGCATTTT.

This sequence joins TRBV11-3 and TRBJ2-7, with D tentatively TRBD2 (5 bases). This CDR3 is 13 amino acids long. The germline V and J ends were trimmed by 1 base and 2 bases, with 6 bases remaining between them. Per germline, CDR1 SGHNT and CDR2 YENEEA. CDR3 protein: CASSLAGTYEQYF. CDR3 nucleotides: TGTGCCAGCAGCTTAGCGGGAACCTACGAGCAGTACTTC.

V gene TRBV6-6 combines with J gene TRBJ2-5; a possible D gene is TRBD2 (5 bases). This CDR3 region has 13 residues. Trimming stripped 6 bases from V and 3 bases from J, with 11 bases between. The V gene's germline CDR1 is MNHNY and CDR2 SVGAGI (reference sequence). CDR3 sequence (DNA): TGTGCCAGCAGGAGAACTAGAGAAGAGACCCAGTACTTC. This codes for CASRRTREETQYF.

V gene TRBV29-1 combines with J gene TRBJ1-2; TRBD1 matches at 9 bases. V dropped 6 bases and J dropped 7; count of bases not matched to a gene: 12. The germline gives CDR1 SQVTM, CDR2 ANQGSEA. CDR3 size: 14 residues. CDR3 sequence reads: CSVARTGVEGGYTF. In nucleotides, the CDR3 is TGCAGCGTCGCGCGGACAGGGGTGGAAGGTGGCTACACCTTC.

The chain combines TRBV5-6 with TRBJ2-7, with 11 bases lining up with TRBD2. Germline CDR1 and CDR2: SGHDT and YYEEEE. J gave up 2 bases and V 4 bases, and 5 bases lay outside the gene matches. The CDR3 is 15 residues long. The CDR3 here is CASSPGLAATYEQYF. The CDR3 DNA follows: TGTGCCAGCAGCCCGGGACTAGCGGCAACCTACGAGCAGTACTTC.

The V gene is TRBV7-2, the J gene TRBJ2-7, with 9 nucleotides matching TRBD1. V was pared by 4 bases and J by 7 bases, with 5 bases of the junction left unmatched. Germline V lookup: CDR1 SGHTA, CDR2 FQGNSA. The CDR3 totals 13 residues. CDR3 sequence (DNA): TGTGCCAGCAGCTCCGGGACAGGGAGAGAGCAGTACTTC. Translation gives CASSSGTGREQYF.

The chain combines TRBV18 with TRBJ2-3; D uncertain. Germline CDR1 and CDR2: KGHSH and LQKENI. Trimming removed 8 bases from V and 1 base from J, with 19 bases in between. The CDR3 runs to 16 residues. CDR3 region: CASRSSPSSGTDTQYF. The CDR3 nucleotides are TGTGCCAGCCGATCATCACCCTCCAGCGGCACAGATACGCAGTATTTT.

This chain connects TRBV9 to TRBJ2-3, with 7 bases identical to TRBD2. From germline, CDR1 is SGDLS and CDR2 YYNGEE. V was clipped by 6 bases and J by 3 bases; unmatched bases: 16. The CDR3 has 17 amino acids. The CDR3, as DNA: TGTGCCAGCACTCGCTTAGCAGGCGGGGGTAGTACAGATACGCAGTATTTT. Translating it yields CASTRLAGGGSTDTQYF.

The CDR3 DNA follows: TGTGCCAGCAGCTCGGCAAGCGGACCTTCCTACAATGAGCAGTTCTTC. Its translation: CASSSASGPSYNEQFF. The chain carries TRBV7-3 and TRBJ2-1, with a weak D call TRBD2 (5 bases). Germline CDR1 reads SGHTA; CDR2 reads FQGTGA. The CDR3 has 16 residues. Trimming removed 4 bases from V and 1 base from J, with 14 bases in between.

The chain uses TRBV19 and TRBJ2-2, with a tentative D call TRBD1 (5 bases). CDR1 is LNHDA, CDR2 SQIVND, per germline (reference sequence). Trimming took 7 bases from V and 4 from J, leaving 13 bases between them. This CDR3 comprises 14 residues. The CDR3 spells CASKFGRATGELFF. As DNA, the CDR3 is TGTGCCAGTAAGTTTGGCAGGGCCACCGGGGAGCTGTTTTTT.

The chain is built from TRBV2 and TRBJ2-3; 7 positions match TRBD1. The CDR3 totals 12 residues. J lost 8 bases, V lost 1 base, and 0 bases had no gene match. CDR1 and CDR2 (germline): SNHLY, FYNNEI. CDR3 DNA sequence: TGTGCCAGCAGTGAAGGACAGGGTACGCAGTATTTT. It specifies CASSEGQGTQYF. The whole variable domain, remainder taken from reference TRBV2 and TRBJ2-3, is EPEVTQTPSHQVTQMGQEVILRCVPISNHLYFYWYRQILGQKVEFLVSFYNNEISEKSEIFDDQFSVERPDGSNFTLKIRSTKLEDSAMYFCASSEGQGTQYFGPGTRLTVL.